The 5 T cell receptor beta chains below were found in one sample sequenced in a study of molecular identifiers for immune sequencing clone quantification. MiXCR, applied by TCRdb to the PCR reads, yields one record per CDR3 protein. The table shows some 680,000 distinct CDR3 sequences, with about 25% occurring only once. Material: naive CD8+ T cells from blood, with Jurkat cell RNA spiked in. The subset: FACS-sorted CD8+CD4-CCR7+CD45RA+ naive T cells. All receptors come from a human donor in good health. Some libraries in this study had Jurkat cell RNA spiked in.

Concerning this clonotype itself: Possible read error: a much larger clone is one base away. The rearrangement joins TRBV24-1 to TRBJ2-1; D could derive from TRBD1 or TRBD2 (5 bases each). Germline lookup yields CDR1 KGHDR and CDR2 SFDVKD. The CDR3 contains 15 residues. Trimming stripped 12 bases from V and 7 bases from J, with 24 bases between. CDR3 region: CAAADPAGTQNEQFF. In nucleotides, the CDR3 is TGTGCCGCGGCCGACCCTGCCGGGACGCAAAATGAGCAGTTCTTC.

CDR3 DNA sequence: TGTGCCACCGCTGGGGGGACAAACTCCTACAATGAGCAGTTCTTC. Its translation: CATAGGTNSYNEQFF. The rearrangement uses TRBV13 and TRBJ2-1, with D possibly called TRBD1 or TRBD2 (6 bases each). V shed 10 bases and J shed 0 bases, with 16 bases lying between them. The germline V gene encodes CDR1 PRHDT and CDR2 FYEKMQ (reference sequence). This CDR3 contains 15 residues.

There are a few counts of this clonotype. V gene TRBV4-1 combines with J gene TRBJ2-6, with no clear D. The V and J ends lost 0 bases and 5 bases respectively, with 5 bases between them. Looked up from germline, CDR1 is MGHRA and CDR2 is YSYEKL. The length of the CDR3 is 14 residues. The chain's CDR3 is CASSQDSWANVLTF. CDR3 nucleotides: TGCGCCAGCAGCCAAGATAGTTGGGCCAACGTCCTGACTTTC.

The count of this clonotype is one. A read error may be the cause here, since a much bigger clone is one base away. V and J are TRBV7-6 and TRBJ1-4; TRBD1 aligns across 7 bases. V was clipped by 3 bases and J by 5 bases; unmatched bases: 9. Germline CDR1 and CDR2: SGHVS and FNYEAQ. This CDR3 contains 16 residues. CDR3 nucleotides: TGTGCCAGCAGCTTCGAAGCGGGACAGATAAATGAAAAACTGTTTTTT. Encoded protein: CASSFEAGQINEKLFF.

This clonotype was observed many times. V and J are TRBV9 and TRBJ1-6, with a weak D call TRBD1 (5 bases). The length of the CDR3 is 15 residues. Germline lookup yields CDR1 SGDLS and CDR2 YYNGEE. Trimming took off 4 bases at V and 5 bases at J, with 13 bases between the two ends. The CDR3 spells CASSRSGRNNSPLHF. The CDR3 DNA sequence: TGTGCCAGCAGCAGATCGGGACGGAATAATTCACCCCTCCACTTT. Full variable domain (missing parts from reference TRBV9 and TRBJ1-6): DSGVTQTPKHLITATGQRVTLRCSPRSGDLSVYWYQQSLDQGLQFLIQYYNGEERAKGNILERFSAQQFPDLHSELNLSSLELGDSALYFCASSRSGRNNSPLHFGNGTRLTVT.